The sequence of this T cell receptor beta chain was determined in a study of control samples from healthy donors and cancer patients. Profiled with immunoSEQ multiplex PCR; TCRdb holds only in-frame clones, not every one. The data show some 130,000 clones, roughly 91% seen once. The CDR3 is made up of 14 amino acids. J gave up 7 bases and V 10 bases, and 15 bases lay outside the gene matches. Germline assignment: CDR1 LNHDA and CDR2 SQIVND (reference sequence). V is TRBV19 and J is TRBJ1-2, with 7 bases aligning to TRBD1. This TCR was recovered from a man over 45 with head and neck cancer. The sequencing sample was made of PBMCs. The DNA of the CDR3 is TGTGCCACAACCCTCTTAGGGGGCGGTGGTGGCTACACCTTC. As protein: CATTLLGGGGGYTF.